The 8 T cell receptor delta chains below all came from one sample that was sequenced in a study of γδ T cells in repeated Plasmodium falciparum infection (dated by TCRdb to about 2021). For bulk TCR repertoire analysis, Vgamma9/Vdelta2+ and Vdelta2-negative gammadelta T cell populations were flow-sorted out of peripheral blood mononuclear cells. Library preparation used multiplex PCR. The reads were generated on an Illumina MiSeq. TCRdb called clones from the public reads with CATT, and repeated DNA sequences were later combined into one row. The sample table records over 45,000 delta-chain clones; about 1.6% of these occur just once. The ten largest clones represent over 7% of the sample. The sequencing input was gamma-delta T cells from blood. The receptors were sampled from a pool of human donors (malaria-infected and uninfected, not separated).

This clone was detected only a few times. It is likely a read error: a sequence one base away is far more abundant. Other nucleotide sequences in the sample specify the same CDR3. The V and J genes are TRDV1 and TRDJ1; 7 bases agree with TRDD3. The CDR3 extends over 21 amino acids. The germline V gene has CDR1 TSWWSYY and CDR2 QGS. V gave up 2 bases and J gave up 5 bases; unmatched junction bases: 26. The CDR3 reads CALGETKPPRYWGCATDKLIF. CDR3 in DNA: TGTGCTCTTGGGGAAACCAAACCACCCCGGTACTGGGGATGCGCCACTGATAAACTCATCTTT.

Turning to this clone: This DNA's translation and the protein TCRdb lists, from a much larger clone, do not match at residue 5, likely due to a read error; the protein shown is translated from the DNA. This chain joins TRDV1 and TRDJ1; TRDD3 might be the D (6 bases). TCRdb lists no J gene, so it was determined here by aligning the DNA to germline. Germline lookup yields CDR1 TSWWSYY and CDR2 QGS. The CDR3 sequence is 21 residues long. CDR3 nucleotides: TGTGCTCTTGGGAAACTAGTCGTCCGCGTGTGGGGGTCAATTAACACAGATAAACTCATCTTT. Translating gives CALGKLVVRVWGSINTDKLIF.

This clone was picked up a small number of times. This DNA translates differently at residue 16 from the TCRdb protein, which is that of a much larger clone; a read error is likely, and the protein shown is the DNA's own translation. The chain has TRDV1 and TRDJ1; 8 bases align to TRDD3. The J gene, left out of TCRdb, was set here by checking the DNA against germline. Germline V gene data show CDR1 as TSWWSYY and CDR2 as QGS. CDR3 length: 21 residues. V was pared by 4 bases and J by 3 bases, with 25 bases of the junction left unmatched. The DNA for the CDR3 is TGTGCTCTTGGGGCGTACCTCCCGTCCTACGACCTCTGGGGGAACGCCGATAAACTCATCTTT. It translates to CALGAYLPSYDLWGNADKLIF.

This clone was seen ten or more times. A far larger clone is one base from this, pointing to a likely read error. Other DNA sequences in this specimen translate into the identical CDR3. This chain uses TRDV1 with TRDJ1; D not resolved. No J gene was available from TCRdb, and it was assigned here by a germline match of the DNA. Germline assignment: CDR1 TSWWSYY and CDR2 QGS. This CDR3 has 16 amino acids. The CDR3 here is CALLTATRSSADKLIF. The CDR3 DNA follows: TGTGCTCTTCTGACCGCAACAAGGAGTTCGGCCGACAAACTCATCTTT.

This clone has only a few counts. TCRdb has a much larger clone's protein, which differs at residue 9 from the translation of this DNA, likely because of a read error; what is shown is the protein translated from the DNA. This chain connects TRDV1 to TRDJ1; TRDD3 matches 10 bases. TCRdb offers no J gene call, so here the DNA was matched to germline to obtain one. This CDR3 spans 18 amino acids. Trimming took 1 base from V and 3 from J; bases not matched to a gene: 11. Looked up from germline, CDR1 is TSWWSYY and CDR2 is QGS. In DNA form, the CDR3 reads TGTGCTCTTGGGGAACGCTACAACCGGGGGATACGATCCGATAAACTCATCTTT. This sequence encodes CALGERYNRGIRSDKLIF.

This clone was recorded many times. The TCRdb protein comes from a much larger clone and disagrees with this DNA's translation at residue 3, likely due to a read error; the protein given here is derived from the DNA. V and J are TRDV2 and TRDJ1; 8 bases are a match to TRDD3. The J gene, left out of TCRdb, was set here by checking the DNA against germline. The CDR3 runs to 18 residues. Germline assignment: CDR1 GEAIGNYY and CDR2 EKD. In nucleotides, the CDR3 is TGTGCCCGTGACACGGTAGGAGGTACCTGGGGGAAAACCGATAAACTCATCTTT. It yields the protein CARDTVGGTWGKTDKLIF.

This clone was counted a few times. TCRdb pairs this DNA with a much larger clone's protein that differs at residue 5, likely a read error; the protein shown was translated from the DNA. This chain uses TRDV1 with TRDJ1, with 10 positions matching TRDD3. V trimming: 4 bases; J trimming: 10 bases; junction bases outside the gene matches: 12. The length of the CDR3 is 15 residues. Germline V gives CDR1 TSWWSYY, CDR2 QGS. CDR3 sequence (DNA): TGTGCTCTTGGGGGACTACCCCGTCACTGGGGGATACTCATCTTT. Its translation is CALGGLPRHWGILIF.

About this clone: The protein given by TCRdb reflects a much larger clone and differs at residue 15 from this DNA's translation, likely from a read error; the protein shown is the DNA's translation. Here the CDR3 DNA reads TGTGCTCTTGGGAAGCCCATTCCTCCGCGGGTGCCTCTCGATGAACTCATCTTT. It codes for CALGKPIPPRVPLDELIF. The V call is TRDV1, the J call TRDJ1; D possibly corresponds to TRDD2 (5 bases). The J gene, left out of TCRdb, was set here by checking the DNA against germline. The germline CDR1 and CDR2 sequences are TSWWSYY and QGS. The CDR3 spans 18 residues.